This T cell receptor beta chain is from a study of blood T cell repertoires in COVID-19. Overall study context: Samples taken during acute and convalescent COVID-19 were collected in the United States, Italy and Spain. Sources were T cells, B-cell-depleted T cells, or PBMCs; the material itself was cDNA or gDNA.

Germline CDR1 and CDR2: LGHDT and YNNKEL (reference sequence). Trimming pared 3 bases from V and 4 bases from J, leaving 16 bases between. The CDR3 contains 15 residues. How the authors handled the data: From reference gene primer amplification, estimates of nucleated cell counts were derived. Sequencing used immunoSEQ multiplex PCR; TCRdb keeps in-frame clones, though not all of them. V and J calls and clone size are those listed in that table; D and trimming were worked out from the DNA. Seen here are tens of thousands of clones, roughly nine tenths observed once, and the top ten hold roughly 0.37%.

V is TRBV3-1 (or the pseudogene TRBV3-2) and J is TRBJ2-7; D unresolved. Sequenced sample: peripheral blood. The receptor was derived from a human donor in a cohort sampled during active COVID-19. In DNA, the CDR3 is TGTGCCAGCAGCCATAGAGTGAACCGAATTTACGAGCAGTACTTC. It yields the protein CASSHRVNRIYEQYF.